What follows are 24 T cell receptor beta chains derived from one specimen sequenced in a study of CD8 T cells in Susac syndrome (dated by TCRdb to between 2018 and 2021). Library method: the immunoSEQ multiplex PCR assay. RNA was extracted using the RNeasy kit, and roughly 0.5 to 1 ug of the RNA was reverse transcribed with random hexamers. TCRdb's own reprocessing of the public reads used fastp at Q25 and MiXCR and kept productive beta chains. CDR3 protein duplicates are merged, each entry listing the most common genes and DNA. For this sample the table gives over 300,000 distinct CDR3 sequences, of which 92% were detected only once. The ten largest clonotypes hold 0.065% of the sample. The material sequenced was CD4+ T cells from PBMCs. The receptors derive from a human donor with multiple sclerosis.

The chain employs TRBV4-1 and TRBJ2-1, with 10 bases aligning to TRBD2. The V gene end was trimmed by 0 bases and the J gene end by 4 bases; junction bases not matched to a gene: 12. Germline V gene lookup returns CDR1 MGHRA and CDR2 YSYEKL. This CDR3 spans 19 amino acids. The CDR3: CASSQDQGSLAGDYNEQFF. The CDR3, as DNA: TGCGCCAGCAGCCAAGATCAGGGTTCCCTAGCGGGGGATTACAATGAGCAGTTCTTC.

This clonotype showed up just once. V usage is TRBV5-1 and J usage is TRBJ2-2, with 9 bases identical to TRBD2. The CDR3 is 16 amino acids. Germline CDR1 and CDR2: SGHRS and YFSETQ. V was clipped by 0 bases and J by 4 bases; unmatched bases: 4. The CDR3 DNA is TGCGCCAGCAGCTTGGGTCCTAGCGGGGCCACCGGGGAGCTGTTTTTT. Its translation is CASSLGPSGATGELFF.

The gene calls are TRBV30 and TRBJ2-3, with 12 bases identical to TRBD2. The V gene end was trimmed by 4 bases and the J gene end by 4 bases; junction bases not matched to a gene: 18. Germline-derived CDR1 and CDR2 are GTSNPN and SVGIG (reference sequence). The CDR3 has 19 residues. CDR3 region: CAWILNGGASGRASDTQYF. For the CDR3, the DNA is TGTGCCTGGATTCTTAACGGGGGGGCTAGCGGGAGGGCCTCAGATACGCAGTATTTT.

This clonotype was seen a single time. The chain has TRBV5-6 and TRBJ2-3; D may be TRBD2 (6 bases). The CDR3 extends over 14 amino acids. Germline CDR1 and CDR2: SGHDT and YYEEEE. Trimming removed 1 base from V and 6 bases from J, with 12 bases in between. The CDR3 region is CASSLRGSADTQYF. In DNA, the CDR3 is TGTGCCAGCAGCTTGCGGGGGAGTGCGGATACGCAGTATTTT.

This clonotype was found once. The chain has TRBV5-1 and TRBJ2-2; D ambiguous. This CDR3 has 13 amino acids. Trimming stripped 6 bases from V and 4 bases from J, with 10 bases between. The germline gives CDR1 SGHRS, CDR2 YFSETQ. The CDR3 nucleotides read TGCGCCAGCATGGAAGGTTTCACCGGGGAGCTGTTTTTT. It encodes CASMEGFTGELFF.

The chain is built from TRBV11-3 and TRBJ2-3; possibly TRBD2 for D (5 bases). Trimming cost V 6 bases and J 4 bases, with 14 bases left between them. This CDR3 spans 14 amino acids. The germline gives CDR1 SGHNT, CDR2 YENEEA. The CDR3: CASRISLAADTQYF. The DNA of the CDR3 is TGTGCCAGCAGGATCAGTCTAGCCGCAGATACGCAGTATTTT.

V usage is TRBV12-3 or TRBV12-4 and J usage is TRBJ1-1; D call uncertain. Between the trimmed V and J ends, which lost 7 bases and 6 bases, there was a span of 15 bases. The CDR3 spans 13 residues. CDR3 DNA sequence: TGTGCCAGCATCCCTTTGCGGGCGTCTGAAGCTTTCTTT. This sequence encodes CASIPLRASEAFF.

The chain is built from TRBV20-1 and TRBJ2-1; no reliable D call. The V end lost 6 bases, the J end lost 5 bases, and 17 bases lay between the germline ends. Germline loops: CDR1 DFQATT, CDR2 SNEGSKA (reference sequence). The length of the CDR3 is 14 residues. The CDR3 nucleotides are TGCAGTGCCCAAGTCACCAGCTTCCACAATGAGCAGTTCTTC. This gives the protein CSAQVTSFHNEQFF.

CDR3 nucleotide sequence: TGTGCCAGCAGTACCGGGACGTCCACGGCCCAGTACTTC. Its protein product is CASSTGTSTAQYF. The V gene is TRBV2, the J gene TRBJ2-5; D may match TRBD1 or TRBD2 (5 bases each). The CDR3 has 13 residues. Germline lookup yields CDR1 SNHLY and CDR2 FYNNEI. The ends were cut back, 5 bases at V and 9 bases at J, with 16 bases in the middle.

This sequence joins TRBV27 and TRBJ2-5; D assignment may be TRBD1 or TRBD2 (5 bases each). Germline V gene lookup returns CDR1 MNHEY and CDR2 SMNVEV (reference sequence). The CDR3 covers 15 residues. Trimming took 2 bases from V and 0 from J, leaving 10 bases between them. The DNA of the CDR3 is TGTGCCAGCAGTTTACTGGGGACGTACCAAGAGACCCAGTACTTC. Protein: CASSLLGTYQETQYF.

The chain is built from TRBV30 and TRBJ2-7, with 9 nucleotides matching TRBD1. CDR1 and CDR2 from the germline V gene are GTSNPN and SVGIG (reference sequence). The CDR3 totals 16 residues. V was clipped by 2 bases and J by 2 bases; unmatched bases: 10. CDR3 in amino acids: CAWSYGTGTSPYEQYF. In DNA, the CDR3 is TGTGCCTGGAGTTACGGGACAGGGACTTCTCCCTACGAGCAGTACTTC.

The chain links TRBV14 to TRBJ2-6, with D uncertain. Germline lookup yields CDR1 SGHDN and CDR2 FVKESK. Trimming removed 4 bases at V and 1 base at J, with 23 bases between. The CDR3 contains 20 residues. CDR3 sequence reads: CASSPYPGLFGRSGANVLTF. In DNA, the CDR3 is TGTGCCAGCAGCCCCTATCCCGGGCTCTTCGGGCGATCTGGGGCCAACGTCCTGACTTTC.

CDR3 DNA: TGCAGTGCGCAACAGGGGTGGCAGACTGAAGCTTTCTTT. It specifies CSAQQGWQTEAFF. This chain links TRBV20-1 with TRBJ1-1; 7 bases are a match to TRBD1. Germline V gene lookup returns CDR1 DFQATT and CDR2 SNEGSKA (reference sequence). This CDR3 comprises 13 residues. The V gene end was trimmed by 6 bases and the J gene end by 5 bases; junction bases not matched to a gene: 9.

Here the CDR3 reads CASSWGSNSGANVLTF. As DNA, the CDR3 is TGTGCCAGCAGCTGGGGATCCAACTCTGGGGCCAACGTCCTGACTTTC. The gene calls are TRBV5-6 and TRBJ2-6, with D unresolved. From germline, CDR1 is SGHDT and CDR2 YYEEEE. CDR3 size: 16 residues. V dropped 3 bases and J dropped 0 bases, with 10 bases sitting between them.

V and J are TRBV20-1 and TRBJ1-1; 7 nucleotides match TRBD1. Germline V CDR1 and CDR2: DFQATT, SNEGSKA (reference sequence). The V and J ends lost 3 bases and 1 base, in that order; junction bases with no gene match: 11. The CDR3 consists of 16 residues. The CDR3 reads CSASGRTGRGNTEAFF. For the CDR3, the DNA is TGCAGTGCTAGCGGGAGGACAGGTCGAGGGAACACTGAAGCTTTCTTT.

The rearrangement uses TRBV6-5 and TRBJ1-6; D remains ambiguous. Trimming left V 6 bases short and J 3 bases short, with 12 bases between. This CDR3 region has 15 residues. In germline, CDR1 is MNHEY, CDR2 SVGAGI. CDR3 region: CASRPGYFYNSPLHF. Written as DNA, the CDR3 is TGTGCCAGCAGACCCGGATACTTCTATAATTCACCCCTCCACTTT.

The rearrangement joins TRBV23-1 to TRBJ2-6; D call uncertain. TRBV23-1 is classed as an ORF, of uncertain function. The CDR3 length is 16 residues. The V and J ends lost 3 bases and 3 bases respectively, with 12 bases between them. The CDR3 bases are TGCGCCAGCAGTCAGGGCAGGACGAGTGGGGCCAACGTCCTGACTTTC. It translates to CASSQGRTSGANVLTF.

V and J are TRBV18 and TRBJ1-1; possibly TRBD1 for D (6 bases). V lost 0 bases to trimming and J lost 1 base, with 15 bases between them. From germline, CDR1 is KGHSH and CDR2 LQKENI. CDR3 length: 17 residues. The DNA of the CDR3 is TGTGCCAGCTCACCACCGAGAATTGGGACAACGAACACTGAAGCTTTCTTT. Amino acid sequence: CASSPPRIGTTNTEAFF.

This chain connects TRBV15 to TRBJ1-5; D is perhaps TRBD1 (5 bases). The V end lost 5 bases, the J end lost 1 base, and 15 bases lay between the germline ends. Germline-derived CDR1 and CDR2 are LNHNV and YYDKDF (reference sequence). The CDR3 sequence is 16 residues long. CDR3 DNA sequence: TGTGCCACCAGCCGCGGGGCGAGGGGAAGCAATCAGCCCCAGCATTTT. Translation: CATSRGARGSNQPQHF.

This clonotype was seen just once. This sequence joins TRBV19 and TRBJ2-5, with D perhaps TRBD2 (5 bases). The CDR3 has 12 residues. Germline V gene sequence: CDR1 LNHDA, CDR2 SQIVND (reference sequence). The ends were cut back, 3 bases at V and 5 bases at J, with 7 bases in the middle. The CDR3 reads CASSMGGETQYF. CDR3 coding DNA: TGTGCCAGTAGTATGGGCGGGGAGACCCAGTACTTC.

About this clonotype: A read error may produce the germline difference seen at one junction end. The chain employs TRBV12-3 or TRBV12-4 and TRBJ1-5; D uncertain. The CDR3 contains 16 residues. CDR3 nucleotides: TGTGCCAACAGTTTAGAGGGAGGGCTTACCAATCAGCCCCAGCATTTT. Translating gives CANSLEGGLTNQPQHF.

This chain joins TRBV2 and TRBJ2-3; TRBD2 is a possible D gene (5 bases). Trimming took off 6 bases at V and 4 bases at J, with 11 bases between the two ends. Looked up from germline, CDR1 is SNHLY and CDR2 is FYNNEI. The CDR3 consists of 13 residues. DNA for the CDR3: TGTGCCAGCAGCGCAGACTACGCAGATACGCAGTATTTT. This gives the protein CASSADYADTQYF.

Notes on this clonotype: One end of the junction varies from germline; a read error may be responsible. The CDR3 loop reads CASSLDSYTDTQYF. The CDR3 coding sequence is TGTGCCAGCAGCCTAGACTCTTACACAGATACGCAGTATTTT. This chain joins TRBV5-1 and TRBJ2-3; D gene ambiguous. The length of the CDR3 is 14 residues. Germline values: CDR1 SGHRS, CDR2 YFSETQ.

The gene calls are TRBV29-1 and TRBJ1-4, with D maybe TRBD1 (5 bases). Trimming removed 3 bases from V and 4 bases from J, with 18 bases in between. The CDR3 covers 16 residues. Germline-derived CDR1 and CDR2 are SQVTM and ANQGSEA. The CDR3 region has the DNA TGCAGCGTTGACAGGGTTCTATCCCAGTATAATGAAAAACTGTTTTTT. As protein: CSVDRVLSQYNEKLFF.